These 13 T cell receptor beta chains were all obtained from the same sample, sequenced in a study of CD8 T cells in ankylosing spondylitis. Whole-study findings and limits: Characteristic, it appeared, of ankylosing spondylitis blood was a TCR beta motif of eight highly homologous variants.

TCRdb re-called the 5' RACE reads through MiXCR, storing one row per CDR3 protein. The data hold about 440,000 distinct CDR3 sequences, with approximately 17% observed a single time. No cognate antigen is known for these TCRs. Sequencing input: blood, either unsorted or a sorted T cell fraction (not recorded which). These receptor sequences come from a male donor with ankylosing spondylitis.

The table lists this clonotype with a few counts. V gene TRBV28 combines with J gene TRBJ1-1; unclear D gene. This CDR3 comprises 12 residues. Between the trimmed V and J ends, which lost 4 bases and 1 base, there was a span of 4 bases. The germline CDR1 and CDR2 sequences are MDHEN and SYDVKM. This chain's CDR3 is CASSWGNTEAFF. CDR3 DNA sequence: TGTGCCAGCAGTTGGGGGAACACTGAAGCTTTCTTT.

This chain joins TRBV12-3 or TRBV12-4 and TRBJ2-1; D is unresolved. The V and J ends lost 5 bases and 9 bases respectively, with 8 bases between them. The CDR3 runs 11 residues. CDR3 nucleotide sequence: TGTGCCAGCAGTCCACAAGTTGAGCAGTTCTTC. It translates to CASSPQVEQFF.

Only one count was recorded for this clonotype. The chain's CDR3 is CASSLDRENIQYF. CDR3 DNA: TGTGCCAGCAGCTTGGACAGGGAAAACATTCAGTACTTC. The J gene is TRBJ2-4, the V gene TRBV5-4; possibly TRBD1 for D (6 bases). Germline V gene sequence: CDR1 SGHNT, CDR2 YYREEE (reference sequence). CDR3 length equals 13 residues. Trimming took off 0 bases at V and 5 bases at J, with 6 bases between the two ends. Using reference TRBV5-4 and TRBJ2-4 for the parts outside the CDR3, the full variable domain is ETGVTQSPTHLIKTRGQQVTLRCSSQSGHNTVSWYQQALGQGPQFIFQYYREEENGRGNFPPRFSGLQFPNYSSELNVNALELDDSALYLCASSLDRENIQYFGAGTRLSVL.

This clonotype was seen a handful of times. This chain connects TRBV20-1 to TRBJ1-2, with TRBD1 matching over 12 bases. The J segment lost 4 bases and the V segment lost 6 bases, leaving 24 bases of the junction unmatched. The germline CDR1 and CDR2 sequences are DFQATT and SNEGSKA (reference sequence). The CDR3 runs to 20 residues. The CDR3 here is CSAATSALWGQGATRYGYTF. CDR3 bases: TGCAGTGCCGCGACATCGGCGTTGTGGGGACAGGGGGCGACCCGCTATGGCTACACCTTC.

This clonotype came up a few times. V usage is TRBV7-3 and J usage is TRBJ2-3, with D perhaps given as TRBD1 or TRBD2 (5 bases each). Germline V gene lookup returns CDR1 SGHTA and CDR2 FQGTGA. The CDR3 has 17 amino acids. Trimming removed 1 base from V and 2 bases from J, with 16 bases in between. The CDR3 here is CASSLSPLGEDTDTQYF. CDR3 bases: TGTGCCAGCAGCTTAAGCCCTTTGGGGGAAGACACAGATACGCAGTATTTT. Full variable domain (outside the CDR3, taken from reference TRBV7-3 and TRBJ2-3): GAGVSQTPSNKVTEKGKYVELRCDPISGHTALYWYRQSLGQGPEFLIYFQGTGAADDSGLPNDRFFAVRPEGSVSTLKIQRTERGDSAVYLCASSLSPLGEDTDTQYFGPGTRLTVL.

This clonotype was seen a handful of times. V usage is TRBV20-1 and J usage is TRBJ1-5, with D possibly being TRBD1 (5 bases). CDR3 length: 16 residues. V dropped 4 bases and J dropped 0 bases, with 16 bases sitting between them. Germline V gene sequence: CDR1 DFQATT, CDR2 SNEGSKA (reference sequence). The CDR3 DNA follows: TGCAGTGCTACCCGACAGACCTTTACTAGCAATCAGCCCCAGCATTTT. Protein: CSATRQTFTSNQPQHF.

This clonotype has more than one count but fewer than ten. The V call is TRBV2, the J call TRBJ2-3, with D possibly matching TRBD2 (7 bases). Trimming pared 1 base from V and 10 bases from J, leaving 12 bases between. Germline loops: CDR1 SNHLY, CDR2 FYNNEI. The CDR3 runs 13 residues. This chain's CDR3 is CASSEGLGGAQYF. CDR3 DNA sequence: TGTGCCAGCAGTGAAGGTCTAGGGGGGGCGCAGTATTTT.

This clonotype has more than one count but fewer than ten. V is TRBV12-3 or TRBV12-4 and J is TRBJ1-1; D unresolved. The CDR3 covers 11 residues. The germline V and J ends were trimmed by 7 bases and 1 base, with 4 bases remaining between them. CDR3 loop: CASTSNTEAFF. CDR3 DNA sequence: TGTGCCAGCACATCGAACACTGAAGCTTTCTTT.

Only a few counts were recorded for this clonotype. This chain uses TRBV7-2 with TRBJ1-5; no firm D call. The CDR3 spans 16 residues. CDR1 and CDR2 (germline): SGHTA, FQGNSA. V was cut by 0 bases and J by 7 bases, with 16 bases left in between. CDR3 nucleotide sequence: TGTGCCAGCAGCTTAGCAATTGTGGAGGGTCGGCAGCCCCAGCATTTT. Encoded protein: CASSLAIVEGRQPQHF.

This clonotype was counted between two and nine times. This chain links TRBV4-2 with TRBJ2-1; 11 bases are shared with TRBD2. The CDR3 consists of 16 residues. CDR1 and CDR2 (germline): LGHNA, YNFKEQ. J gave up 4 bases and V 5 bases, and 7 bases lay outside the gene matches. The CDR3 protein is CASSSGLADLYNEQFF. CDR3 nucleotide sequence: TGTGCCAGCAGCTCGGGACTAGCGGATCTTTACAATGAGCAGTTCTTC.

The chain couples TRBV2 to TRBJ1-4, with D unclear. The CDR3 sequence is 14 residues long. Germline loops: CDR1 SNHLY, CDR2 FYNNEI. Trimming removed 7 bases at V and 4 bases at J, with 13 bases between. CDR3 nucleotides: TGTGCCAGCACTAGGGATCTTGGTAATGAAAAACTGTTTTTT. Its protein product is CASTRDLGNEKLFF.

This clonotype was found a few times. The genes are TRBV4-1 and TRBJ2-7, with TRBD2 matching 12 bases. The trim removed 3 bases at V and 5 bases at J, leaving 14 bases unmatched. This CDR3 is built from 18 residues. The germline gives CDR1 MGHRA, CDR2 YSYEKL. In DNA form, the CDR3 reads TGCGCCAGCAGCCATTCTAGCGGGAGGGCCCCTGATGTCGACGAGCAGTACTTC. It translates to CASSHSSGRAPDVDEQYF.

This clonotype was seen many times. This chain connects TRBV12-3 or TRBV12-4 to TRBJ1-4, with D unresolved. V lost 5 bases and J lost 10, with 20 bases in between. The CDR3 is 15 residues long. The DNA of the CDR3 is TGTGCCAGCAGTGAGGACGGCGTCTCCTGGGGAAAACTGTTTTTT. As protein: CASSEDGVSWGKLFF.